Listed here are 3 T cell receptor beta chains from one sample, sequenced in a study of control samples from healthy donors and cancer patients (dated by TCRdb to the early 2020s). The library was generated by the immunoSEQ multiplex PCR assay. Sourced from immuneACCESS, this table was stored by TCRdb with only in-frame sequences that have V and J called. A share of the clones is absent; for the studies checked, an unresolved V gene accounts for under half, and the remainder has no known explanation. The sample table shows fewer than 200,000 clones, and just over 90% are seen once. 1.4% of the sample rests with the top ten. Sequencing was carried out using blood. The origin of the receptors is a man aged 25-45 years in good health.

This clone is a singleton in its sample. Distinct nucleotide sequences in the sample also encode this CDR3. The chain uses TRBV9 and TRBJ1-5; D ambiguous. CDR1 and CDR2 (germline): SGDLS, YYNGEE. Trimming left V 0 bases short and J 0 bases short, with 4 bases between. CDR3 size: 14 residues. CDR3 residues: CASSVEGSNQPQHF. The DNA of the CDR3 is TGTGCCAGCAGCGTAGAGGGTAGCAATCAGCCCCAGCATTTT.

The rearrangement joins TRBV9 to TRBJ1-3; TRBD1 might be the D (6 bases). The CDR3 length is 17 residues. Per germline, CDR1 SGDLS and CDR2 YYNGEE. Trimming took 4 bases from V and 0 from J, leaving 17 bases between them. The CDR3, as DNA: TGTGCCAGCAGCCAACAATCGTCAGGGGCCTCTGGAAACACCATATATTTT. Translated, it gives CASSQQSSGASGNTIYF.

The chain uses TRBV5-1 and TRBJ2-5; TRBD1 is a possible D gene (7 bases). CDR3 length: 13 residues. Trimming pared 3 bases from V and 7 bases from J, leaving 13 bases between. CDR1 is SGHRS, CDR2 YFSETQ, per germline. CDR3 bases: TGCGCCAGCAGCTGGGACTCAGGGGGGACCCAGTACTTC. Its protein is CASSWDSGGTQYF.